Reported below is one T cell receptor (beta chain). What it binds is not known. The repertoire was sequenced with immunoSEQ multiplex PCR; TCRdb's copy has only in-frame clones and lacks some. The sample includes about 580,000 clones, about 98% of them seen just once. The sample comes from a study of shared clonotypes between healthy human individuals. The study's findings and limits: Sampling used blood alone; tissue repertoires probably differ.

The CDR3 has 14 amino acids. V was clipped by 2 bases and J by 1 base, with 8 bases between them. In germline, CDR1 is SEHNR, CDR2 FQNEAQ (reference sequence). Naive CD8 cells, CD45RO-negative and positively selected for CCR7, excluded terminally differentiated effector memory CD45RA+ cells. Every one of the donors was a Caucasian adult that lived in Nashville, Tennessee. The source of this sequence is a man aged 25 to 45 in good health. Material for sequencing was naive CD8+ T cells sorted from blood. This chain links TRBV7-9 with TRBJ1-1; no definite D call. CDR3 sequence (DNA): TGTGCCAGCAGCTTACCGGCAGAGAACACTGAAGCTTTCTTT. Translating it yields CASSLPAENTEAFF.